The T cell receptor (beta chain) under discussion was sequenced for a study of identical twins. Overall study results and limits: Abundant cord blood beta clonotypes carried fewer insertions; memory repertoires showed none. Excess low generation probability was seen in twin-shared out-of-frame alpha sequences. Less excess twin sharing appeared in beta out-of-frame sequences.

With respect to this clonotype: Its antigen is unknown.

CDR1 is SQVTM and CDR2 is ANQGSEA in the germline V gene. The CDR3 has 17 amino acids. V lost 4 bases to trimming and J lost 0 bases, with 16 bases between them. In TCRdb, the 5' RACE reads were re-called with MiXCR into one record per CDR3 protein. The profile shows a few hundred thousand distinct CDR3 sequences, less than 9.5% of them singletons. The same sample was also used in a study of yellow fever vaccine responses in identical twins.

The V and J genes are TRBV29-1 and TRBJ2-6; maybe TRBD2 (6 bases). The clonotype was recovered from a woman younger than 30 in good health. The sequenced sample was CD8+ T cells sorted from blood. The CDR3 is CSVVDAGPISGANVLTF. The CDR3 coding sequence is TGCAGCGTTGTTGACGCGGGGCCAATCTCTGGGGCCAACGTCCTGACTTTC.